These 21 T cell receptor beta chains were all obtained from the same sample, sequenced in a study of blood T cell repertoires in COVID-19 (dated by TCRdb to about 2020). Receptor libraries were prepared by the immunoSEQ multiplex PCR assay. The source is immuneACCESS, and TCRdb retained only in-frame sequences with V and J called. Part of the clones is not carried over; for the studies checked, unresolved V genes explain less than half of this, and the remainder is unexplained. The sample has around 260,000 clones on record, around 90% of them singletons. The ten largest clonotypes hold about 0.94% of the sample. The specimen was peripheral blood. The receptors were sampled from a middle-aged woman who had recovered from COVID-19.

This sequence joins TRBV3-1 (or the pseudogene TRBV3-2) and TRBJ2-7; D gene unclear. Germline-derived CDR1 and CDR2 are LGHDT and YNNKEL (reference sequence). V shed 0 bases and J shed 5 bases, with 2 bases lying between them. The CDR3 contains 11 residues. The CDR3 DNA reads TGTGCCAGCAGCCAAGACAACGAGCAGTACTTC. This sequence encodes CASSQDNEQYF.

This sequence joins TRBV7-2 and TRBJ2-3; D gene unclear. This CDR3 is built from 15 residues. CDR1 is SGHTA, CDR2 FQGNSA, per germline. The germline V and J ends were trimmed by 6 bases and 0 bases, with 13 bases remaining between them. CDR3 loop: CASSFPLTSTDTQYF. The DNA of the CDR3 is TGTGCCAGCAGTTTTCCCTTAACTAGCACAGATACGCAGTATTTT.

CDR3 nucleotide sequence: TGTGCCAGCAGCTTAGTTTCGGGGGTTAACACTGAAGCTTTCTTT. Its translation: CASSLVSGVNTEAFF. The chain recombines TRBV7-9 with TRBJ1-1, with D possibly TRBD1 on 5 matching bases. V dropped 1 base and J dropped 2 bases, with 11 bases sitting between them. There are 15 residues in the CDR3. Germline CDR1 SEHNR, CDR2 FQNEAQ (reference sequence).

V is TRBV29-1 and J is TRBJ2-3; 14 bases agree with TRBD2. The germline V gene encodes CDR1 SQVTM and CDR2 ANQGSEA. CDR3 length: 17 amino acids. J was trimmed by 5 bases and V by 1 base; bases with no gene match: 8. This chain's CDR3 is CSVEAGTSGSAGDTQYF. DNA of the CDR3: TGCAGCGTTGAAGCGGGGACTAGCGGGAGCGCAGGAGATACGCAGTATTTT.

This sequence joins TRBV27 and TRBJ2-3, with 11 positions matching TRBD2. The CDR3 consists of 15 residues. The germline V gene has CDR1 MNHEY and CDR2 SMNVEV (reference sequence). J was trimmed by 4 bases and V by 3 bases; bases with no gene match: 3. The chain's CDR3 is CASSFLAGGSDTQYF. Written as DNA, the CDR3 is TGTGCCAGCAGTTTCCTAGCGGGAGGATCAGATACGCAGTATTTT.

The chain links TRBV3-1 (or the pseudogene TRBV3-2) to TRBJ2-5, with D unresolved. Germline CDR1 LGHDT, CDR2 YNNKEL (reference sequence). The germline V and J ends were trimmed by 0 bases and 1 base, with 6 bases remaining between them. The CDR3 runs to 14 residues. The CDR3 coding sequence is TGTGCCAGCAGCCAAGACGGGTCCCAAGAGACCCAGTACTTC. Its translation is CASSQDGSQETQYF.

The rearrangement joins TRBV30 to TRBJ2-3; 7 bases agree with TRBD1. The CDR3 has 15 amino acids. V gave up 1 base and J gave up 1 base; unmatched junction bases: 5. The germline V gene encodes CDR1 GTSNPN and CDR2 SVGIG (reference sequence). This CDR3 is CAWSATGTGTDTQYF. Here the CDR3 DNA reads TGTGCCTGGAGTGCGACAGGGACCGGCACAGATACGCAGTATTTT.

This chain connects TRBV27 to TRBJ2-7; 8 nucleotides align to TRBD2. The CDR3 loop spans 15 amino acids. Germline V gives CDR1 MNHEY, CDR2 SMNVEV (reference sequence). The V and J ends lost 5 bases and 1 base, in that order; junction bases with no gene match: 7. The CDR3 is CASSPRGGKSYEQYF. The CDR3 region has the DNA TGTGCCAGCAGTCCCCGGGGGGGGAAGTCCTACGAGCAGTACTTC.

This rearrangement joins TRBV3-1 (or the pseudogene TRBV3-2) to TRBJ2-1; D may be TRBD1 (6 bases). Germline values: CDR1 LGHDT, CDR2 YNNKEL (reference sequence). The germline V and J ends were trimmed by 3 bases and 8 bases, with 14 bases remaining between them. CDR3 length: 14 amino acids. The CDR3 DNA is TGTGCCAGCAGCCAGAATCCTGGACAGTATGAGCAGTTCTTC. This sequence encodes CASSQNPGQYEQFF.

The chain carries TRBV27 and TRBJ2-1, with 7 bases lining up with TRBD1. The V gene's germline CDR1 is MNHEY and CDR2 SMNVEV (reference sequence). Trimming cost V 5 bases and J 1 base; bases outside gene matches: 8. This CDR3 is 16 amino acids long. The CDR3 sequence: CASSPTTGVSYNEQFF. The CDR3 DNA is TGTGCCAGCAGTCCGACCACAGGGGTATCCTACAATGAGCAGTTCTTC.

The chain carries TRBV30 and TRBJ1-6; TRBD1 agrees at 7 bases. This CDR3 region has 15 residues. Germline V gene sequence: CDR1 GTSNPN, CDR2 SVGIG (reference sequence). The J segment lost 12 bases and the V segment lost 1 base, leaving 12 bases of the junction unmatched. CDR3 in DNA: TGTGCCTGGAGTGAGACAGGGAGAGTGGATCAACCCCTCCACTTT. This sequence encodes CAWSETGRVDQPLHF.

The chain carries TRBV6-2 or TRBV6-3 and TRBJ1-1; D might be TRBD1 (6 bases). The V end was cut by 3 bases, the J end by 6 bases, with 11 bases between. From germline, CDR1 is MNHEY and CDR2 SVGEGT. This CDR3 is 13 amino acids long. The CDR3 DNA is TGTGCCAGCAGTTATGAGGGGGTCGCTGAAGCTTTCTTT. Translation: CASSYEGVAEAFF.

V gene TRBV20-1 combines with J gene TRBJ2-5; 10 bases line up with TRBD2. The CDR3 loop spans 14 amino acids. CDR1 is DFQATT, CDR2 SNEGSKA, per germline (reference sequence). Trimming at V came to 3 bases and at J to 5 bases, leaving 6 bases not matched to a gene. DNA for the CDR3: TGCAGTGCTAGTGTGGCTAGCGGGAGTGAGACCCAGTACTTC. As protein: CSASVASGSETQYF.

The chain uses TRBV25-1 and TRBJ1-2, with D possibly being TRBD1 (5 bases). Per the germline V gene, CDR1 is MGHDK and CDR2 is SYGVNS. The V and J ends lost 1 base and 1 base respectively, with 19 bases between them. The CDR3 runs to 18 residues. DNA of the CDR3: TGTGCCAGCAGTGAATTGGTCGACAGTACCTCTTTTAACTATGGCTACACCTTC. It encodes CASSELVDSTSFNYGYTF.

The rearrangement uses TRBV10-1 and TRBJ2-3, with D possibly TRBD2 on 6 matching bases. Trimming left V 8 bases short and J 1 base short, with 25 bases between. The V gene's germline CDR1 is WNHNN and CDR2 SYGVQD (reference sequence). This CDR3 is 18 amino acids long. The CDR3 DNA is TGCGCCAGCGTAGCGGTGGGGGTCCGTCGGCGGTGCACAGATACGCAGTATTTT. Encoded protein: CASVAVGVRRRCTDTQYF.

CDR3 amino acids: CASSTGTSGRGGTQYF. Here the CDR3 DNA reads TGTGCCAGTAGCACAGGGACTAGCGGGAGAGGTGGGACCCAGTACTTC. The V and J genes are TRBV19 and TRBJ2-5; 14 bases are a match to TRBD2. V was clipped by 6 bases and J by 7 bases; unmatched bases: 10. The CDR3 loop spans 16 amino acids. Germline V gene sequence: CDR1 LNHDA, CDR2 SQIVND (reference sequence).

The chain has TRBV11-3 and TRBJ2-7; 8 nucleotides align to TRBD1. Germline CDR1 SGHNT, CDR2 YENEEA. V gave up 3 bases and J gave up 6 bases; unmatched junction bases: 4. CDR3 length: 13 amino acids. The CDR3 DNA is TGTGCCAGCAGCTTGCTGGACAGGGCCGAGCAGTACTTC. Amino acids: CASSLLDRAEQYF.

The chain joins TRBV28 to TRBJ1-1; the match to TRBD1 covers 7 bases. V lost 6 bases and J lost 11; bases outside the gene matches: 12. Germline values: CDR1 MDHEN, CDR2 SYDVKM. The CDR3 contains 13 residues. CDR3 bases: TGTGCCAGCAGCCCAGGACAGGATTTGATGGCTTTCTTT. Its protein product is CASSPGQDLMAFF. The full variable domain, rest sourced from reference TRBV28 and TRBJ1-1, is DVKVTQSSRYLVKRTGEKVFLECVQDMDHENMFWYRQDPGLGLRLIYFSYDVKMKEKGDIPEGYSVSREKKERFSLILESASTNQTSMYLCASSPGQDLMAFFGQGTRLTVV.

J is TRBJ2-1 and V is TRBV9; 10 bases map to TRBD2. Germline values: CDR1 SGDLS, CDR2 YYNGEE. The CDR3 runs to 15 residues. Unmatched junction bases numbered 8, after V lost 3 bases and J lost 8 bases. CDR3 amino acids: CASSGPGLASDEQFF. CDR3 in DNA: TGTGCCAGCAGCGGCCCGGGACTAGCGTCCGATGAGCAGTTCTTC.

J is TRBJ2-1 and V is TRBV7-6, with 7 bases fitting TRBD2. CDR3 size: 14 residues. The germline V gene has CDR1 SGHVS and CDR2 FNYEAQ. The V segment lost 2 bases and the J segment 8 bases; nucleotides outside the gene matches: 6. CDR3: CASSLSLAVHEQFF. The CDR3 bases are TGTGCCAGCAGCTTATCGCTAGCGGTGCATGAGCAGTTCTTC.

This clone has a handful of counts. The genes are TRBV27 and TRBJ2-5; possibly TRBD2 for D (6 bases). The CDR3 length is 13 residues. The V gene's germline CDR1 is MNHEY and CDR2 SMNVEV (reference sequence). The V and J ends lost 2 bases and 6 bases respectively, with 10 bases between them. Here the CDR3 reads CASSLAGGQTQYF. The DNA for the CDR3 is TGTGCCAGCAGTTTAGCCGGGGGTCAGACCCAGTACTTC.